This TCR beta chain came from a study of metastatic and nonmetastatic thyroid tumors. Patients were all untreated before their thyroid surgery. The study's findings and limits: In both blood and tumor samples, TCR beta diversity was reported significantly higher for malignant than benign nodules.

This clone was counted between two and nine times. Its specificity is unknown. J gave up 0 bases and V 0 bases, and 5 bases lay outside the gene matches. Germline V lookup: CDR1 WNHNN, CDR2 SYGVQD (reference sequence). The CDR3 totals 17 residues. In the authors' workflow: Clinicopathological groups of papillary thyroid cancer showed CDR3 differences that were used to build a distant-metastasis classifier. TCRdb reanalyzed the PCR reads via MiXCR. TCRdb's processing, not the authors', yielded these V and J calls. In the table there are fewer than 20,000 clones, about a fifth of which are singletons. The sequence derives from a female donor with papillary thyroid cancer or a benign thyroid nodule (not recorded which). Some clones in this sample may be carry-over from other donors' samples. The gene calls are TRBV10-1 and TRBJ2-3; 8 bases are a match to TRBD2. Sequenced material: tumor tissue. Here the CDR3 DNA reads TGCGCCAGCAGTGAGTCGGGTAGCGGGGCGAGCACAGATACGCAGTATTTT. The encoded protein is CASSESGSGASTDTQYF.